This is a list of T cell receptor beta chains from one sample in a study of T cell responses to AZD1222 COVID-19 vaccine. The protocol was immunoSEQ multiplex PCR, while the TCRdb copy is restricted to in-frame clones and leaves out a portion. The data contain roughly 120,000 clones, around 89% of them singletons. This specimen was peripheral blood, taken 28 days after the second AZD1222 dose. Every receptor here comes from an adult who received the AZD1222 COVID-19 vaccine. Each CDR3 is given with its conserved first and last residue. D genes are given only for firm matches. Part of the rows lack a size; the others show once, few, many or a class for expanded clones.

NA 16 TRBJ2-1 TRBD1 TRBV6-2/TRBV6-3 CASTPLPGQPLNEQFF TGTGCCAGCACCCCATTGCCGGGACAGCCCCTCAATGAGCAGTTCTTC
NA 15 TRBJ2-2 TRBD2 TRBV3-1/TRBV3-2 CASSRTSGSAGELFF TGTGCCAGCAGCCGGACTAGCGGGAGCGCCGGGGAGCTGTTTTTT
NA 15 TRBJ1-3 TRBD1 TRBV5-4 CASSPTPGGGNTIYF TGTGCCAGCAGCCCTACCCCAGGGGGCGGAAACACCATATATTTT
NA 15 TRBJ2-2 TRBD2 TRBV5-4 CASSLGGSGAGELFF TGTGCCAGCAGCTTGGGCGGGAGCGGGGCCGGGGAGCTGTTTTTT
NA 15 TRBJ2-7 NA TRBV6-5 CASSYLPGVSYEQYF TGTGCCAGCAGCTACCTTCCGGGGGTCTCCTACGAGCAGTACTTC
NA 12 TRBJ1-2 NA TRBV12-3/TRBV12-4 CASSFGVYGYTF TGTGCCAGCAGTTTTGGGGTATATGGCTACACCTTC
NA 19 TRBJ2-1 TRBD2 TRBV7-9 CASSISSPYSGRSYNEQFF TGTGCCAGCAGTATAAGCTCCCCCTATAGCGGGAGATCCTACAATGAGCAGTTCTTC
NA 16 TRBJ2-7 TRBD1 TRBV11-2 CASSQRRTGISYEQYF TGTGCCAGCAGCCAAAGGCGGACAGGGATCTCCTACGAGCAGTACTTC
NA 15 TRBJ1-1 TRBD1 TRBV5-1 CASSADRAQNTEAFF TGCGCCAGCAGCGCCGACAGGGCCCAGAACACTGAAGCTTTCTTT
NA 15 TRBJ2-7 TRBD2 TRBV19 CASSIVAGADYEQYF TGTGCCAGTAGTATAGTAGCGGGGGCCGACTACGAGCAGTACTTC
NA 13 TRBJ2-7 NA TRBV6-5 CASRAGGAYEQYF TGTGCCAGCAGGGCAGGGGGGGCCTACGAGCAGTACTTC
NA 14 TRBJ2-5 TRBD1 TRBV2 CASSARQGPGTQYF TGTGCCAGCAGTGCCCGACAGGGGCCGGGGACCCAGTACTTC
once 13 TRBJ1-5 NA TRBV7-4 CASSLVPNQPQHF TGTGCCAGCAGCTTGGTACCCAATCAGCCCCAGCATTTT
NA 12 TRBJ1-1 TRBD1 TRBV19 CASRFRDSEAFF TGTGCCAGTAGATTCCGGGACAGTGAAGCTTTCTTT
NA 16 TRBJ2-5 NA TRBV28 CASRRYRDPWAETQYF TGTGCCAGCAGACGTTACCGGGACCCATGGGCGGAGACCCAGTACTTC
NA 14 TRBJ2-3 NA TRBV5-6 CASSGSLSTDTQYF TGTGCCAGCAGCGGCTCTCTTAGCACAGATACGCAGTATTTT
NA 14 TRBJ2-7 TRBD2 TRBV6-2/TRBV6-3 CASSFGTSSYEQYF TGTGCCAGCAGTTTCGGGACTAGTTCCTACGAGCAGTACTTC
NA 15 TRBJ2-2 NA TRBV28 CASRPRMGLTGELFF TGTGCCAGCAGACCGCGAATGGGACTGACCGGGGAGCTGTTTTTT
NA 15 TRBJ1-5 NA TRBV7-6 CASSLDRRGGQPQHF TGTGCCAGCAGCTTAGATCGCAGGGGAGGCCAGCCCCAGCATTTT
NA 14 TRBJ1-5 NA TRBV19 CASTLRGGNQPQHF TGTGCCAGTACCCTCCGGGGAGGCAATCAGCCCCAGCATTTT
NA 17 TRBJ1-5 TRBD1 TRBV6-2/TRBV6-3 CASSYSPDRERNQPQHF TGTGCCAGCAGTTACTCCCCCGACAGGGAGCGCAATCAGCCCCAGCATTTT
NA 12 TRBJ1-2 NA TRBV6-2/TRBV6-3 CASSDRIGGYTF TGTGCCAGCAGTGACAGGATTGGAGGCTACACCTTC
NA 13 TRBJ1-1 NA TRBV5-6 CASSLWEGTEAFF TGTGCCAGCAGCTTATGGGAAGGAACTGAAGCTTTCTTT
NA 15 TRBJ2-5 TRBD2 TRBV6-1 CASSEGLAGPETQYF TGTGCCAGCAGTGAGGGGCTAGCGGGACCAGAGACCCAGTACTTC
few 14 TRBJ1-1 NA TRBV30 CAWILGALNTEAFF TGTGCCTGGATCCTGGGAGCGTTGAACACTGAAGCTTTCTTT
NA 11 TRBJ2-5 NA TRBV9 CARDSPETQYF TGTGCCCGGGACTCCCCAGAGACCCAGTACTTC
NA 13 TRBJ2-7 NA TRBV10-2 CASSALSSYEQYF TGCGCCAGCAGTGCCCTGAGCTCCTACGAGCAGTACTTC
NA 16 TRBJ2-1 NA TRBV11-2 CASSPSPRILKDEQFF TGTGCCAGCAGCCCCTCTCCCCGGATTTTAAAGGATGAGCAGTTCTTC
NA 16 TRBJ2-1 NA TRBV6-7 CASSYSIQGRGNEQFF TGTGCCAGCAGTTACTCGATTCAGGGGAGGGGGAATGAGCAGTTCTTC
few 13 TRBJ2-5 NA TRBV11-3 CASSSGLLETQYF TGTGCCAGCAGCTCGGGACTCCTCGAGACCCAGTACTTC
NA 15 TRBJ2-2 TRBD1 TRBV10-3 CAITRNRGDTGELFF TGTGCCATCACCAGGAACAGGGGTGACACCGGGGAGCTGTTTTTT
NA 14 TRBJ1-1 TRBD1 TRBV10-2 CASSSQGAKTEAFF TGCGCCAGCAGCTCCCAGGGGGCGAAAACTGAAGCTTTCTTT
once 14 TRBJ1-6 NA TRBV30 CACREQGTVSPLHF TGTGCCTGCCGGGAACAGGGCACGGTTTCACCCCTCCACTTT
few 15 TRBJ1-4 NA TRBV24-1 CATSDPRATNEKLFF TGTGCCACCAGTGATCCACGAGCAACTAATGAAAAACTGTTTTTT
NA 13 TRBJ2-2 NA TRBV18 CASSPSKPGELFF TGTGCCAGCTCACCATCTAAACCCGGGGAGCTGTTTTTT
NA 14 TRBJ1-2 NA TRBV24-1 CATKGASTNYGYTF TGTGCCACCAAAGGCGCATCCACCAACTATGGCTACACCTTC
NA 14 TRBJ2-7 NA TRBV27 CASSLWGGGYEQYF TGTGCCAGCAGTTTATGGGGAGGAGGGTACGAGCAGTACTTC
NA 16 TRBJ1-3 NA TRBV7-2 CASSFLRQSSGNTIYF TGTGCCAGCAGCTTTTTAAGGCAGAGCTCTGGAAACACCATATATTTT
NA 16 TRBJ2-2 NA TRBV28 CASSLFQGVGTGELFF TGTGCCAGCAGTTTGTTTCAGGGAGTAGGAACCGGGGAGCTGTTTTTT
NA 16 TRBJ1-5 NA TRBV27 CASSEWGSRSNQPQHF TGTGCCAGCAGTGAATGGGGGAGCAGGAGCAATCAGCCCCAGCATTTT
NA 19 TRBJ2-1 TRBD2 TRBV4-1 CASSQAVSGGLSSYNEQFF TGCGCCAGCAGCCAAGCCGTTAGCGGGGGCCTTAGCTCCTACAATGAGCAGTTCTTC
NA 13 TRBJ2-4 NA TRBV7-2 CASSPLAKNIQYF TGTGCCAGCAGCCCCCTAGCGAAAAACATTCAGTACTTC
NA 13 TRBJ1-1 NA TRBV5-6 CASSWTLNTEAFF TGTGCCAGCAGCTGGACACTGAACACTGAAGCTTTCTTT
NA 16 TRBJ2-7 TRBD2 TRBV13 CASSSRSGRLHYEQYF TGTGCCAGCAGCTCGAGAAGCGGGAGATTACACTACGAGCAGTACTTC
NA 14 TRBJ2-7 NA TRBV6-5 CASSLRFSSYEQYF TGTGCCAGCAGCCTGAGGTTTTCCTCCTACGAGCAGTACTTC
NA 16 TRBJ2-7 TRBD2 TRBV7-9 CASSTWTSGDSYEQYF TGTGCCAGCAGCACCTGGACTAGCGGGGACTCCTACGAGCAGTACTTC
NA 13 TRBJ2-7 TRBD2 TRBV7-3 CASSLAGGYEQYF TGTGCCAGCAGCTTAGCGGGAGGGTACGAGCAGTACTTC
NA 12 TRBJ1-2 NA TRBV28 CASSLLSSGYTF TGTGCCAGCAGTTTATTGAGTTCGGGCTACACCTTC
NA 15 TRBJ1-1 TRBD1 TRBV7-9 CASSLRKQGATEAFF TGTGCCAGCAGCTTAAGGAAACAGGGGGCAACTGAAGCTTTCTTT
NA 16 TRBJ1-5 NA TRBV25-1 CASSESDRGGNQPQHF TGTGCCAGCAGTGAATCGGACCGAGGAGGCAATCAGCCCCAGCATTTT
NA 15 TRBJ2-7 TRBD2 TRBV10-3 CAIGVPGLAVYEQYF TGTGCCATCGGGGTGCCGGGACTAGCGGTCTACGAGCAGTACTTC